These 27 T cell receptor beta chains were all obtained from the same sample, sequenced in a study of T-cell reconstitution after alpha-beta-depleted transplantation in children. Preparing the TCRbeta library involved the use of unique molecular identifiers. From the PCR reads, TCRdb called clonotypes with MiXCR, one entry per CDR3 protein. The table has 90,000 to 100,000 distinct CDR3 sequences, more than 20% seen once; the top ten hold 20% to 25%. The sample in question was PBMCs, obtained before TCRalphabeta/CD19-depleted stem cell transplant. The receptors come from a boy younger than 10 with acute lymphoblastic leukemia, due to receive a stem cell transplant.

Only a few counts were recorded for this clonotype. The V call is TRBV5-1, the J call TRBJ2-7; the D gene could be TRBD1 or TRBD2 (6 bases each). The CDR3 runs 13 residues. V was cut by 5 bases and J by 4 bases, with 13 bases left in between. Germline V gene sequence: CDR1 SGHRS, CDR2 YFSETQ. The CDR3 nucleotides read TGCGCCAGCAGTCTTGGGGGGCGGTACGAGCAGTACTTC. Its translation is CASSLGGRYEQYF.

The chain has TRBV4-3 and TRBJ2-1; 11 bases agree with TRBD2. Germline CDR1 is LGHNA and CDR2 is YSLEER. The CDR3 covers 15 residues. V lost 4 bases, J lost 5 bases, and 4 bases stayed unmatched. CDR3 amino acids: CASSLTSGGNNEQFF. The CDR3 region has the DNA TGCGCCAGCAGCCTTACTAGCGGGGGCAACAATGAGCAGTTCTTC.

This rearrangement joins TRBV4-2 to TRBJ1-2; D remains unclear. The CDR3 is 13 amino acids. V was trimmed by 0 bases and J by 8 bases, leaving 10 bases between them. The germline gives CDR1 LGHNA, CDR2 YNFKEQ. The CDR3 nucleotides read TGTGCCAGCAGCCAAGATGGGAGGGAAGGCTACACCTTC. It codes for CASSQDGREGYTF.

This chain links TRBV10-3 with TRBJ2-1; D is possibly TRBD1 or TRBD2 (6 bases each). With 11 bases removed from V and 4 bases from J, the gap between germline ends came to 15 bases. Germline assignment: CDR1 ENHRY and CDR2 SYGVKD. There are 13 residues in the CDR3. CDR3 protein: CAVMEGGYNEQFF. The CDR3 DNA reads TGTGCCGTCATGGAGGGGGGATACAATGAGCAGTTCTTC.

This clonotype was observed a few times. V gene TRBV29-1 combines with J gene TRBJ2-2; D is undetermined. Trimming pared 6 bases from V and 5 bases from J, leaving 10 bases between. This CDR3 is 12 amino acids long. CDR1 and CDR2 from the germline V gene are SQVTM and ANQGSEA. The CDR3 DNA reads TGCAGCGTAAAGTGGTGGACCGGGGAGCTGTTTTTT. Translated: CSVKWWTGELFF.

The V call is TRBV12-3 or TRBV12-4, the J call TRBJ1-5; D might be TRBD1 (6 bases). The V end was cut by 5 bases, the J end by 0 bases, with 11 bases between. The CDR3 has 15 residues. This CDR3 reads CASSPRGGSNQPQHF. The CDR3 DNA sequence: TGTGCCAGCAGTCCCAGGGGCGGTAGCAATCAGCCCCAGCATTTT.

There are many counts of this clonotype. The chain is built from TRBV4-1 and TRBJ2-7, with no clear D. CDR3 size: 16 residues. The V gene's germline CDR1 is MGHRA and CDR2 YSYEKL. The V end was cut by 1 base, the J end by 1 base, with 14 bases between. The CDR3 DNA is TGCGCCAGCAGCCAAGGGGCGGACCGCGTATCCTACGAGCAGTACTTC. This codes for CASSQGADRVSYEQYF.

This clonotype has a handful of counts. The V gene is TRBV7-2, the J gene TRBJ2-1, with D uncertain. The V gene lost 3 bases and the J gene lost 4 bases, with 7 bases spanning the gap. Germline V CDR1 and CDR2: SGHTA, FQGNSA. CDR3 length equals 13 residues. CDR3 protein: CASSFGHYNEQFF. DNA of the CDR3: TGTGCCAGCAGCTTCGGTCATTACAATGAGCAGTTCTTC.

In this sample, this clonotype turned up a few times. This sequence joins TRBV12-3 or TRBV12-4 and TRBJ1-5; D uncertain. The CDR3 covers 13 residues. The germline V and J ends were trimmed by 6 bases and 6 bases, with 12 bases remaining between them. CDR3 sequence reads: CASRTVRGQPQHF. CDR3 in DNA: TGTGCCAGCAGGACTGTGCGGGGTCAGCCCCAGCATTTT.

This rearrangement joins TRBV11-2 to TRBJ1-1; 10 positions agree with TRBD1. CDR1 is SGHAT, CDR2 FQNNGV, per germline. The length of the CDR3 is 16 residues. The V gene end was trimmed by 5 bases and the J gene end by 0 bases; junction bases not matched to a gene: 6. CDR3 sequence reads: CASSRDRGWVNTEAFF. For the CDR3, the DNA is TGTGCCAGCAGCCGGGACAGGGGATGGGTGAACACTGAAGCTTTCTTT.

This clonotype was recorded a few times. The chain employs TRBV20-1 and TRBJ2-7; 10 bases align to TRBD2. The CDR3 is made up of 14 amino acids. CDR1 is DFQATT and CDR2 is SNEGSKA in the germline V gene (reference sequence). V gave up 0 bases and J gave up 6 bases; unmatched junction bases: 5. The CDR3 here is CSARDPSGRAEQYF. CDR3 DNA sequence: TGCAGTGCTAGAGATCCCAGCGGGAGGGCCGAGCAGTACTTC.

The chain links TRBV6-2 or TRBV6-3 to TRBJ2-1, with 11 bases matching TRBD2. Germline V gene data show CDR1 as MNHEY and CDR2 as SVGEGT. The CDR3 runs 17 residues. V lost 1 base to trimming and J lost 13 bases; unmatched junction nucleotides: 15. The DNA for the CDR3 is TGTGCCAGCAGTTACTTCACGGGACTAGCGGAGCGGCTTAAACAGTTCTTC. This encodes CASSYFTGLAERLKQFF.

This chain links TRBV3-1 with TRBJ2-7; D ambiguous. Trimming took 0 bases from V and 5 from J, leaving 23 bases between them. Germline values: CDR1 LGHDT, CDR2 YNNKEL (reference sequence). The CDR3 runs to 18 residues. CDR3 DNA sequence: TGTGCCAGCAGCCAAGATTGGGGTGAATTAGCCAAGATCAACGAGCAGTACTTC. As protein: CASSQDWGELAKINEQYF.

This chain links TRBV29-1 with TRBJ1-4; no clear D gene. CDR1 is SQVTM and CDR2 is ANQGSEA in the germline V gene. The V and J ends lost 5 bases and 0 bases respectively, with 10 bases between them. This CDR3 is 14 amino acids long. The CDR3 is CSVIKLATNEKLFF. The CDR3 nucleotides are TGCAGCGTTATTAAACTCGCAACTAATGAAAAACTGTTTTTT.

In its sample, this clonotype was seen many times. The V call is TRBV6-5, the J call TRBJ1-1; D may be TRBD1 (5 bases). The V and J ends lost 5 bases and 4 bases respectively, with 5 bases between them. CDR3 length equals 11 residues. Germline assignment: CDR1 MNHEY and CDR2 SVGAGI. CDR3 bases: TGTGCCAGCAGTGGGGGCACTGAAGCTTTCTTT. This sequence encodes CASSGGTEAFF.

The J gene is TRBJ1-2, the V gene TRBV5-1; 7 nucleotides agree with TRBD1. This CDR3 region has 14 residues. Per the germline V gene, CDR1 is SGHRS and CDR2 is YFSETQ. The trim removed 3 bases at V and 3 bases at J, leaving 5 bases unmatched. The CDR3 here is CASSSQGEDYGYTF. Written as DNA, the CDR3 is TGCGCCAGCAGCTCTCAGGGGGAGGACTATGGCTACACCTTC.

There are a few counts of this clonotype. CDR3 residues: CASSERQSSYEQYF. The CDR3 nucleotides read TGTGCCAGCAGTGAACGGCAAAGCTCCTACGAGCAGTACTTC. The rearrangement links TRBV2 to TRBJ2-7; D unresolved. Germline CDR1 is SNHLY and CDR2 is FYNNEI. The CDR3 runs to 14 residues. Deletions cut 2 bases from V and 0 bases from J, with 8 bases between.

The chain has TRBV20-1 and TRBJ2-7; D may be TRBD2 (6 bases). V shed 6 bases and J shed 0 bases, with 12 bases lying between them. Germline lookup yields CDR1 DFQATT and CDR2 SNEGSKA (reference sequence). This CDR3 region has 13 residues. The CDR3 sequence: CSAEAGPSYEQYF. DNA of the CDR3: TGCAGTGCCGAAGCGGGTCCCTCCTACGAGCAGTACTTC.

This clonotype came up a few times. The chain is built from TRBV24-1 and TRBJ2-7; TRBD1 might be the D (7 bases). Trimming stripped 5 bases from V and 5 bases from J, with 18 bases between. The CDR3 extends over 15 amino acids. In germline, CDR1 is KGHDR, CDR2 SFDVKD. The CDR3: CATSATDRDSDEQYF. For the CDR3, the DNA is TGTGCCACCAGTGCAACCGACAGGGACTCTGACGAGCAGTACTTC.

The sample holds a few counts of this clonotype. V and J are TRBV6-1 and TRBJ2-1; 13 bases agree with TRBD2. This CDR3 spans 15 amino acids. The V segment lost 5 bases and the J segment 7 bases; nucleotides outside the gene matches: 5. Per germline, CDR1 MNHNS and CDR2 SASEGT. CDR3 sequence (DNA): TGTGCCAGCAGTCTAGGACTAGCGGGGGTTAATGAGCAGTTCTTC. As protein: CASSLGLAGVNEQFF.

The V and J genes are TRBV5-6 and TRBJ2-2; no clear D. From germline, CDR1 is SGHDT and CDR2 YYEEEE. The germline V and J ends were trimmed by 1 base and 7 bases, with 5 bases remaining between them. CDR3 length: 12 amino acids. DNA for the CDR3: TGTGCCAGCAGCTTGTCTTTCGGGGAGCTGTTTTTT. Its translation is CASSLSFGELFF.

CDR3 in DNA: TGCAGCGTTGAGCGGCAGAACACAGATACGCAGTATTTT. Translated, it gives CSVERQNTDTQYF. The chain is built from TRBV29-1 and TRBJ2-3, with D uncertain. This CDR3 contains 13 residues. The germline V gene has CDR1 SQVTM and CDR2 ANQGSEA. Trimming left V 3 bases short and J 2 bases short, with 9 bases between.

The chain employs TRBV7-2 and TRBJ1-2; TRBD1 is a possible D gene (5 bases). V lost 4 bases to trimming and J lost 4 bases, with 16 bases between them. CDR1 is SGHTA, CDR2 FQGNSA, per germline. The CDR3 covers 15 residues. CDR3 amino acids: CASSSGRGGIYGYTF. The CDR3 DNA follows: TGTGCCAGCAGCTCGGGGAGGGGAGGCATCTATGGCTACACCTTC.

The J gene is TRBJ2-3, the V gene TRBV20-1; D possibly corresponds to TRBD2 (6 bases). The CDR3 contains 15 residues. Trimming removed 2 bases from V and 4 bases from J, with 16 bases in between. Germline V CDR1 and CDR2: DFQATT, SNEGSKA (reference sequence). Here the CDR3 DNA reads TGCAGTGCTAGAAAATCCGGAGGGGTGTCAGATACGCAGTATTTT. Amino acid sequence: CSARKSGGVSDTQYF.

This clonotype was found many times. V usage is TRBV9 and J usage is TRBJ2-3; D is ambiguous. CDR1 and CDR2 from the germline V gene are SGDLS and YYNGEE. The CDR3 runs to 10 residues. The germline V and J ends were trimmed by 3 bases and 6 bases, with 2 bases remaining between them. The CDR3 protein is CASSGDTQYF. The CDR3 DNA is TGTGCCAGCAGCGGGGATACGCAGTATTTT.

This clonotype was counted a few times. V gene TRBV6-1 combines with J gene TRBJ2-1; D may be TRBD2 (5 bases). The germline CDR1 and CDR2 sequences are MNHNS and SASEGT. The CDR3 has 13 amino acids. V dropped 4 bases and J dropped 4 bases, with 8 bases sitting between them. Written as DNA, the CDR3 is TGTGCCAGCAGTGCAACTAGATACAATGAGCAGTTCTTC. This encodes CASSATRYNEQFF.

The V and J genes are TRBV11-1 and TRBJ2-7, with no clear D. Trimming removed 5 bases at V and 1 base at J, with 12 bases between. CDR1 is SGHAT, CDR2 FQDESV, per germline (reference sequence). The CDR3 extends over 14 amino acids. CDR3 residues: CASSRADGSYEQYF. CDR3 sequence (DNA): TGTGCCAGCAGCCGGGCTGACGGTTCCTACGAGCAGTACTTC.